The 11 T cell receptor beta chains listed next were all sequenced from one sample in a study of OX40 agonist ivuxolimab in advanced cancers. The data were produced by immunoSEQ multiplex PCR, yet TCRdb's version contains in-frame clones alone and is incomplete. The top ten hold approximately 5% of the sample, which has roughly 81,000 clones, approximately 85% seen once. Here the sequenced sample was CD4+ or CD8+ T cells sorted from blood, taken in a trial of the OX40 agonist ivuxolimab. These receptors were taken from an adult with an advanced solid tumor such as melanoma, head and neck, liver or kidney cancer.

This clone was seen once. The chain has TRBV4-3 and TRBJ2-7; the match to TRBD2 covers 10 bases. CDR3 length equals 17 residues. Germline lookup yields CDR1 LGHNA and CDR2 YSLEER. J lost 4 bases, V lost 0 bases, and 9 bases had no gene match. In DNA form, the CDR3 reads TGCGCCAGCAGCCAAGAAGTAGTAGCGGGGGGAACATACGAGCAGTACTTC. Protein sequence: CASSQEVVAGGTYEQYF.

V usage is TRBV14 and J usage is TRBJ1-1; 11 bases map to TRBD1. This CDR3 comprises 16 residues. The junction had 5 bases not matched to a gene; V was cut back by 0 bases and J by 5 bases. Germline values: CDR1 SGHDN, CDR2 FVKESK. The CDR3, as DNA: TGTGCCAGCAGCCAAGATAGGGACAGGGGGAAAACTGAAGCTTTCTTT. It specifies CASSQDRDRGKTEAFF.

CDR3 amino acids: CASSWLTGGDPLHF. The CDR3 DNA reads as TGTGCCAGCAGCTGGCTCACCGGTGGAGATCCCCTCCACTTT. The chain has TRBV7-9 and TRBJ1-6; D unresolved. The V and J ends lost 4 bases and 13 bases respectively, with 17 bases between them. Germline values: CDR1 SEHNR, CDR2 FQNEAQ (reference sequence). The CDR3 covers 14 residues.

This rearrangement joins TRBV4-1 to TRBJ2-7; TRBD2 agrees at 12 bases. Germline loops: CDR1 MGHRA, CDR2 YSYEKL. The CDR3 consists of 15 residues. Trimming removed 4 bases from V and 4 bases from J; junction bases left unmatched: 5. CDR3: CASSRGLAGQYEQYF. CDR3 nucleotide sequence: TGCGCCAGCAGCCGCGGACTAGCGGGACAGTACGAGCAGTACTTC.

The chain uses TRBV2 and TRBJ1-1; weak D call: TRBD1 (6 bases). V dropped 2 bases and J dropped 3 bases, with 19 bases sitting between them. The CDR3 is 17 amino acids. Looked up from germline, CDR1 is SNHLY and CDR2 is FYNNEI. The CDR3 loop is CASSETPGQGPYTEAFF. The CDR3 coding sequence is TGTGCCAGCAGTGAAACCCCGGGACAAGGGCCTTACACTGAAGCTTTCTTT.

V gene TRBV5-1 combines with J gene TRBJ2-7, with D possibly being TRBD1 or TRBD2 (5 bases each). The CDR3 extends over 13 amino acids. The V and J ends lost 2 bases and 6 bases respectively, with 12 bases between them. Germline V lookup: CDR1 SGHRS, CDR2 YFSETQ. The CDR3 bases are TGCGCCAGCAGCTTACCCGGGACGATCGAGCAGTACTTC. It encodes CASSLPGTIEQYF.

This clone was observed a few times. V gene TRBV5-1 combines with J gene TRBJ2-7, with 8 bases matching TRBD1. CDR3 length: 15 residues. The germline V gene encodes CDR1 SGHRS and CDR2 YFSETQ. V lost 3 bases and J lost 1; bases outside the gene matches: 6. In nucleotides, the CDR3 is TGCGCCAGCAGCTCGGGACAGGTTCCATCCTACGAGCAGTACTTC. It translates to CASSSGQVPSYEQYF.

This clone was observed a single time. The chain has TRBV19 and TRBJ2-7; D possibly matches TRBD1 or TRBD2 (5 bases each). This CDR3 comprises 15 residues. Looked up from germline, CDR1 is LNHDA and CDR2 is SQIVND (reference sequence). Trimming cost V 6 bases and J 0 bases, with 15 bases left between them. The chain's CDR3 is CASSKRRDPSYEQYF. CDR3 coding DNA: TGTGCCAGTAGCAAACGCCGGGACCCCTCCTACGAGCAGTACTTC.

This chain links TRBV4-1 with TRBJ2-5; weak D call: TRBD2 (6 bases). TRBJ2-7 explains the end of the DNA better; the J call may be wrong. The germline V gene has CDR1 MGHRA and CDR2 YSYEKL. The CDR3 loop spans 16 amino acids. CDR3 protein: CASSQVGSGNSYEQYF. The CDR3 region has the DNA TGCGCCAGCAGCCAAGTTGGTAGCGGTAATTCCTACGAGCAGTACTTC.

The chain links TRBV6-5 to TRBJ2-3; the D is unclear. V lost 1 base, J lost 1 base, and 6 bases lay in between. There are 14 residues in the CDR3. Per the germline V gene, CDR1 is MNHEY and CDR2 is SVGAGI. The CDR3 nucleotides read TGTGCCAGCAGTTACTTGGGCCGCACAGATACGCAGTATTTT. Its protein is CASSYLGRTDTQYF.

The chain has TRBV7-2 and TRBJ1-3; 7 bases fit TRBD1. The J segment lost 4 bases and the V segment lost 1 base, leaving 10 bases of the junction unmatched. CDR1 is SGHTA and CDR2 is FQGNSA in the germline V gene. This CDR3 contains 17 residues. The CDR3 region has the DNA TGTGCCAGCAGCTTAGTGGCAGGACAGGTTCAGGGAAACACCATATATTTT. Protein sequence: CASSLVAGQVQGNTIYF. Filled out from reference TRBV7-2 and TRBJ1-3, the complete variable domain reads GAGVSQSPSNKVTEKGKDVELRCDPISGHTALYWYRQSLGQGLEFLIYFQGNSAPDKSGLPSDRFSAERTGGSVSTLTIQRTQQEDSAVYLCASSLVAGQVQGNTIYFGEGSWLTVV.